The 17 T cell receptor beta chains given below trace back to one sample, sequenced in a study of shared clonotypes between healthy human individuals. Produced via immunoSEQ multiplex PCR; TCRdb's table is partial and in-frame only. The top ten clones hold 13% of a sample with about 480,000 clones, about four fifths of them seen once. Sequenced material: PBMCs. All receptors come from a middle-aged woman in good health. Some clones in this sample may be carry-over from other donors' samples.

J is TRBJ2-7 and V is TRBV6-5, with a tentative D call TRBD1 (6 bases). Looked up from germline, CDR1 is MNHEY and CDR2 is SVGAGI. This CDR3 is 15 amino acids long. V gave up 2 bases and J gave up 7 bases, with 18 bases separating them. CDR3 sequence (DNA): TGTGCCAGCAGTTACCCGGGACATACGAAAGGGGAGCAGTACTTC. Translating gives CASSYPGHTKGEQYF.

Comment on this clone: The same CDR3 also results from other DNA sequences found in this sample. The chain carries TRBV2 and TRBJ2-1; 11 positions agree with TRBD2. The germline V gene encodes CDR1 SNHLY and CDR2 FYNNEI. CDR3 length: 14 residues. The V segment lost 8 bases and the J segment 3 bases; nucleotides outside the gene matches: 3. As DNA, the CDR3 is TGTGCCAGCTCGGGACTAGCGGACTACAATGAGCAGTTCTTC. Encoded protein: CASSGLADYNEQFF.

V gene TRBV5-1 combines with J gene TRBJ2-5; no firm D call. CDR1 and CDR2 (germline): SGHRS, YFSETQ. The CDR3 runs 14 residues. Trimming took 0 bases from V and 6 from J, leaving 12 bases between them. The CDR3 loop is CASSLASGAQTQYF. DNA of the CDR3: TGCGCCAGCAGCTTGGCTTCTGGCGCCCAGACCCAGTACTTC.

The sample holds many counts of this clone. The germline gene is not matched at one end of the junction; a read error may be the cause. In the same sample, other DNA sequences code for this CDR3. V usage is TRBV4-1 and J usage is TRBJ2-1, with 12 bases identical to TRBD2. In germline, CDR1 is MGHRA, CDR2 YSYEKL. The length of the CDR3 is 16 residues. CDR3 in DNA: TGTGCCAGCAGCCTCTCGACTAGCGGGAGCTACAATGAGCAGTTCTTC. This encodes CASSLSTSGSYNEQFF.

The V call is TRBV16, the J call TRBJ2-3; D not certain. This CDR3 region has 15 residues. V gave up 0 bases and J gave up 2 bases, with 9 bases separating them. Germline V CDR1 and CDR2: KGHSY, FQNENV. The CDR3 DNA is TGTGCCAGCAGCCAATCAGAGGCTGACACAGATACGCAGTATTTT. Its protein is CASSQSEADTDTQYF.

On this clone: Germline and junction disagree at one end, which may indicate a read error. This CDR3 reads CASSLATSQGTQYF. DNA for the CDR3: TGTGCCAGCAGCTTAGCTACTAGCCAAGGGACCCAGTACTTC. The chain joins TRBV7-2 to TRBJ2-5; maybe TRBD2 (6 bases). Germline V gene sequence: CDR1 SGHTA, CDR2 FQGNSA. The CDR3 extends over 14 amino acids. Full variable domain (remainder filled in from reference TRBV7-2 and TRBJ2-5): GAGVSQSPSNKVTEKGKDVELRCDPISGHTALYWYRQSLGQGLEFLIYFQGNSAPDKSGLPSDRFSAERTGGSVSTLTIQRTQQEDSAVYLCASSLATSQGTQYFGPGTRLLVL.

This clone was seen a handful of times. The V gene is TRBV10-1, the J gene TRBJ2-1; the match to TRBD2 covers 7 bases. Germline CDR1 WNHNN, CDR2 SYGVQD (reference sequence). The V and J ends lost 2 bases and 9 bases, in that order; junction bases with no gene match: 7. The CDR3 runs to 14 residues. In DNA, the CDR3 is TGCGCCAGCAGTGAGACGCAGCGGGAATGTGAGCAGTTCTTC. Its translation is CASSETQRECEQFF.

The chain has TRBV6-1 and TRBJ2-2; TRBD2 aligns across 7 bases. Germline V lookup: CDR1 MNHNS, CDR2 SASEGT. This CDR3 region has 13 residues. V trimming: 5 bases; J trimming: 3 bases; junction bases outside the gene matches: 0. In nucleotides, the CDR3 is TGTGCCAGCAGTCGGGAGGACACCGGGGAGCTGTTTTTT. Translation gives CASSREDTGELFF.

The chain joins TRBV29-1 to TRBJ2-2; D call uncertain. Per the germline V gene, CDR1 is SQVTM and CDR2 is ANQGSEA. The CDR3 runs 11 residues. V was pared by 6 bases and J by 7 bases, with 9 bases between. The CDR3 region has the DNA TGCAGCGTACGGCAAGTCGGGGAGCTGTTTTTT. Translated: CSVRQVGELFF.

This clone was recorded only once. This chain uses TRBV5-4 with TRBJ2-7; 12 bases fit TRBD2. The CDR3 length is 15 residues. The V and J ends lost 4 bases and 3 bases, in that order; junction bases with no gene match: 5. Germline loops: CDR1 SGHNT, CDR2 YYREEE (reference sequence). The CDR3 region is CASSPTSGSRYEQYF. The CDR3, as DNA: TGTGCCAGCAGCCCGACTAGCGGGAGTCGCTACGAGCAGTACTTC. Drawing the rest from reference TRBV5-4 and TRBJ2-7, the complete variable domain is ETGVTQSPTHLIKTRGQQVTLRCSSQSGHNTVSWYQQALGQGPQFIFQYYREEENGRGNFPPRFSGLQFPNYSSELNVNALELDDSALYLCASSPTSGSRYEQYFGPGTRLTVT.

The rearrangement joins TRBV10-3 to TRBJ2-2, with D possibly TRBD2 on 6 matching bases. The germline V and J ends were trimmed by 7 bases and 6 bases, with 18 bases remaining between them. This CDR3 spans 15 amino acids. Germline V CDR1 and CDR2: ENHRY, SYGVKD. The CDR3 DNA is TGTGCCATCAAGCCGGCGGGATGGTTGGCCGGGGAGCTGTTTTTT. This codes for CAIKPAGWLAGELFF.

This chain links TRBV7-2 with TRBJ1-2; D call uncertain. Looked up from germline, CDR1 is SGHTA and CDR2 is FQGNSA. Trimming left V 6 bases short and J 0 bases short, with 11 bases between. This CDR3 is built from 14 residues. CDR3 amino acids: CASRKPAANYGYTF. For the CDR3, the DNA is TGTGCCAGCAGGAAACCGGCAGCTAACTATGGCTACACCTTC.

The chain has TRBV7-9 and TRBJ2-1; no definite D call. Germline CDR1 reads SEHNR; CDR2 reads FQNEAQ (reference sequence). The CDR3 is made up of 13 amino acids. V gave up 0 bases and J gave up 2 bases, with 2 bases separating them. Here the CDR3 reads CASSLAAYNEQFF. The CDR3 DNA sequence: TGTGCCAGCAGCTTAGCAGCCTACAATGAGCAGTTCTTC.

V gene TRBV4-1 combines with J gene TRBJ1-6, with 11 bases identical to TRBD1. Looked up from germline, CDR1 is MGHRA and CDR2 is YSYEKL. The CDR3 has 17 amino acids. V was pared by 4 bases and J by 6 bases, with 8 bases of the junction left unmatched. The CDR3 is CASSRVPGQGGNSPLHF. The CDR3 nucleotides read TGCGCCAGCAGCCGAGTACCGGGACAGGGGGGTAATTCACCCCTCCACTTT.

This sequence joins TRBV6-6 and TRBJ1-1; D uncertain. Germline V gives CDR1 MNHNY, CDR2 SVGAGI (reference sequence). CDR3 size: 15 residues. V shed 0 bases and J shed 1 base, with 9 bases lying between them. The CDR3 nucleotides are TGTGCCAGCAGTTACTCTCGGCAGCCGAACACTGAAGCTTTCTTT. Its translation: CASSYSRQPNTEAFF.

Here the CDR3 reads CASSTGTGVSEQYF. The CDR3 nucleotides are TGTGCCAGCTCTACCGGGACAGGGGTAAGCGAGCAGTACTTC. The rearrangement joins TRBV18 to TRBJ2-7, with 10 bases fitting TRBD1. The germline V gene has CDR1 KGHSH and CDR2 LQKENI. CDR3 length: 14 amino acids. Trimming removed 6 bases from V and 6 bases from J; junction bases left unmatched: 8. Full variable domain (outside the CDR3, taken from reference TRBV18 and TRBJ2-7): NAGVMQNPRHLVRRRGQEARLRCSPMKGHSHVYWYRQLPEEGLKFMVYLQKENIIDESGMPKERFSAEFPKEGPSILRIQQVVRGDSAAYFCASSTGTGVSEQYFGPGTRLTVT.

V is TRBV7-2 and J is TRBJ2-7, with 10 positions matching TRBD2. The CDR3 loop spans 15 amino acids. Germline CDR1 is SGHTA and CDR2 is FQGNSA. Trimming removed 6 bases from V and 6 bases from J; junction bases left unmatched: 11. The CDR3 region has the DNA TGTGCCAGCAGTCTTAGCCTAGCGGGAGTGTCCGAGCAGTACTTC. This gives the protein CASSLSLAGVSEQYF.